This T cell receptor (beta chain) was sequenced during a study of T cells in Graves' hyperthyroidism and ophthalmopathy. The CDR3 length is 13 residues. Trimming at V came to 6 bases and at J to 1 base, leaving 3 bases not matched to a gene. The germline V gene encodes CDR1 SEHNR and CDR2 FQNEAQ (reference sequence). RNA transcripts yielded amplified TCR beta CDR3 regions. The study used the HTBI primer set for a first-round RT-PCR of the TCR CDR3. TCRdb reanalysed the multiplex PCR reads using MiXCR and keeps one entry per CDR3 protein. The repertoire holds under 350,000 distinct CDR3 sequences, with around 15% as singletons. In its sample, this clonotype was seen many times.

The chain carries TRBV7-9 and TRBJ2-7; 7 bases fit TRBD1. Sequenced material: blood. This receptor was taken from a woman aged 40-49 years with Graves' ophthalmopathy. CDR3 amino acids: CASRDRSSYEQYF. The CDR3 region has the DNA TGTGCCAGCAGGGACAGGAGTTCCTACGAGCAGTACTTC.